The rows below give T cell receptor beta chains drawn from one sample of a study of shared clonotypes between healthy human individuals. Some clones are missing from TCRdb's copy, which holds only in-frame ones; the method was immunoSEQ multiplex PCR. The sample records approximately 2.3 million clones, more than 85% being singletons. What was sequenced was naive CD4+ T cells from PBMCs. The receptors here all came from a man younger than 35 in good health. Some clones in this sample may be carry-over from other donors' samples. Both conserved end residues are part of each CDR3. The D gene is left open where the match is weak. Size is omitted from some rows. Given values are once, few, many or a class for expanded clones.

J gene,V gene,D gene,clone size,CDR3 protein,CDR3 DNA
TRBJ1-2,TRBV28,TRBD1,NA,CASSSPGTGYGYTF,TGTGCCAGCAGTTCCCCCGGGACAGGATATGGCTACACCTTC
TRBJ2-2,TRBV9,TRBD2,few,CASSAGLAGNTGELFF,TGTGCCAGCAGCGCCGGACTAGCGGGGAACACCGGGGAGCTGTTTTTT
TRBJ2-3,TRBV5-4,TRBD1,NA,CASSSLGQEDTQYF,TGTGCCAGCAGCTCACTAGGACAGGAGGATACGCAGTATTTT
TRBJ2-5,TRBV5-1,NA,NA,CASSLTPRHLETQYF,TGCGCCAGCAGCTTGACCCCTAGACACTTAGAGACCCAGTACTTC
TRBJ1-2,TRBV7-9,TRBD1,NA,CASSFHGQGLYGYTF,TGTGCCAGCAGCTTTCACGGACAGGGTCTCTATGGCTACACCTTC
TRBJ1-2,TRBV6-1,NA,NA,CASSERNYGYTF,TGTGCCAGCAGTGAGCGTAATTATGGCTACACCTTC
TRBJ2-1,TRBV4-3,NA,NA,CASSHEAGTLNEQFF,TGCGCCAGCAGCCACGAAGCCGGGACACTCAATGAGCAGTTCTTC
TRBJ2-5,TRBV2,TRBD1,NA,CASSRGQAKYQETQYF,TGTGCCAGCAGTAGAGGACAGGCTAAGTACCAAGAGACCCAGTACTTC
TRBJ2-1,TRBV21-1,NA,NA,CASSKGRSSYNEQFF,TGTGCCAGCAGCAAAGGGCGGAGCTCCTACAATGAGCAGTTCTTC
TRBJ1-2,TRBV28,NA,NA,CASSFAYGRAASGNYGYTF,TGTGCCAGCAGTTTTGCCTATGGACGGGCTGCATCGGGAAACTATGGCTACACCTTC
TRBJ2-1,TRBV7-9,NA,NA,CASSANWTVSSYNEQFF,TGTGCCAGCAGCGCCAATTGGACGGTAAGCTCCTACAATGAGCAGTTCTTC
TRBJ2-1,TRBV5-1,NA,NA,CASSTGSLYNEQFF,TGCGCCAGCAGTACCGGGTCCCTTTACAATGAGCAGTTCTTC
TRBJ1-3,TRBV5-1,NA,once,CASSAGQWSSGNTIYF,TGCGCCAGCAGCGCTGGACAGTGGAGCTCTGGAAACACCATATATTTT
TRBJ2-3,TRBV7-2,TRBD2,NA,CASSRGGTSGTDTQYF,TGTGCCAGCAGCCGAGGCGGGACTAGCGGCACAGATACGCAGTATTTT
TRBJ2-1,TRBV28,NA,once,CASSLLLVEEQFF,TGTGCCAGCAGTTTACTGTTAGTAGAAGAGCAGTTCTTC
TRBJ1-5,TRBV5-4,NA,NA,CASSLDLNQPQHF,TGTGCCAGCAGCTTGGACCTAAATCAGCCCCAGCATTTT
TRBJ2-7,TRBV5-4,NA,NA,CASSPAPSSYEQYF,TGTGCCAGCAGCCCGGCCCCGAGCTCCTACGAGCAGTACTTC
TRBJ2-1,TRBV7-6,TRBD2,NA,CASSLGRLAGVEQFF,TGTGCCAGCAGCTTAGGTCGTCTAGCGGGCGTTGAGCAGTTCTTC
TRBJ1-2,TRBV28,NA,NA,CASRREISGGYTF,TGTGCCAGCAGGAGGGAGATCTCAGGCGGCTACACCTTC